The present T cell receptor (beta chain) was sequenced within a study of blood T cell repertoires in COVID-19. Study-wide context: Material from acute and convalescent COVID-19 was sourced from the United States, Italy and Spain. T cells, B-cell-depleted T cells, or PBMCs provided the cDNA or gDNA that served as material.

The CDR3 contains 18 residues. The ends lost 5 bases at V and 0 bases at J; junction bases unmatched: 10. Germline lookup yields CDR1 LNHDA and CDR2 SQIVND (reference sequence). How the authors handled the data: Counts of nucleated cells, estimated from reference gene primer amplification, were obtained. TCRdb's copy holds only in-frame clones and misses some; the assay was immunoSEQ multiplex PCR. V, J and clone size reflect that table, while D and trimming were determined from the DNA. The sample holds about 190,000 clones, around 80% seen once. Seattle patients were enrolled while actively infected and followed longitudinally.

The chain links TRBV19 to TRBJ2-2; TRBD1 matches at 9 bases. Sequenced: peripheral blood. The receptor's source is a woman aged 55-70 years with COVID-19, enrolled during active disease. The CDR3 here is CASSAQTGGGANTGELFF. The CDR3 nucleotides are TGTGCCAGTAGTGCTCAGACAGGGGGAGGTGCGAACACCGGGGAGCTGTTTTTT.